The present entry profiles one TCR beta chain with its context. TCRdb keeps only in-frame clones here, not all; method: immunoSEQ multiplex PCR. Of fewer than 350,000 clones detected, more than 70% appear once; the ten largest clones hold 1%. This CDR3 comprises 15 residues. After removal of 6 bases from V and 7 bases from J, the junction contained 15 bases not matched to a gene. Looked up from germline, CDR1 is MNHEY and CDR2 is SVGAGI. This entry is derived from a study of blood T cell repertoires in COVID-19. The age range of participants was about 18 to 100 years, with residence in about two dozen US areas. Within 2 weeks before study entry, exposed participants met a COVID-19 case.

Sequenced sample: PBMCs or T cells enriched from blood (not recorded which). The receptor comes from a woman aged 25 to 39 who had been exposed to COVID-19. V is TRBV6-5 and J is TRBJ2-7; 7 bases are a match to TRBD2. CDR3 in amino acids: CASRPLGLAAGEQYF. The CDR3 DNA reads TGTGCCAGCAGACCCCTCGGGCTAGCGGCTGGGGAGCAGTACTTC.